This T cell receptor (beta chain) was identified in a study of blood T cell repertoires in COVID-19 (TCRdb year 2020). Regarding the complete study: The collaborator samples originated in the United States, Italy and Spain and spanned the acute and convalescent phases of COVID-19. A freely available public database, intended as a resource for researchers studying the immune response to SARS-CoV-2, is where the repertoires were released. Subjects who had been exposed to COVID-19, were actively infected with it, or had recovered from it provided the deeply sampled blood TCRbeta repertoires that made up the dataset. Nearly every sample came with metadata listing a de-identified subject ID, COVID-19 status, age in years and sex. Samples were obtained from the ongoing ImmuneRACE study (first 160 participants) and from some 1,200 subjects provided by 6 global collaborators. The prospective study material was composed of cDNA or gDNA derived from T cells, B-cell-depleted T cells, or PBMCs. Where HLA class I and class II types were available, the types were taken from metadata supplied by the sample provider, not from assay-based typing. Paper-wide results and their limitations: The amount of clinical and demographic metadata varied by source and participant and was provided uncurated.

TCRbeta CDR3 regions were amplified from genomic DNA by means of the immunoSEQ Assay, a bias-controlled multiplex PCR. The authors processed their data as follows. Nucleated cell counts per sample were estimated from amplification of reference gene primers within the assay. To quantify the absolute abundance of each unique TCRbeta CDR3 rearrangement, sequence reads were collapsed and filtered. Productive Simpson clonality was computed per sample as the square root of Simpson's diversity index over productive rearrangements. Not all clones reach the TCRdb copy of this immuneACCESS table, which keeps in-frame sequences only. Checked studies attribute under half of the gap to unresolved V genes and leave the rest unexplained. V and J calls and clone size are given by that table; D and trimming were obtained from the DNA. The sample table holds 250,000 to 300,000 clones, of which 80% to 90% were seen once. The ten largest account for 1.9% of the sample.

CDR1 and CDR2 were assigned from the germline V gene (reference sequence) as LNHDA and SQIVND. The CDR3 numbers 13 residues from cysteine through phenylalanine. Here the CDR3 DNA is all that survives: 39 bases in frame from base 1. The V end loses 6 bases and the J end loses 4 bases, and a stretch of 10 bases separates them. Only one count was recorded for this clone. Its antigen specificity is not known. The input lacks base qualities; no much larger clone sits a single base away. Participants in the prospective study were aged roughly 18 to 100 years, lived in about two dozen United States geographic areas, and enrolled through a virtual design. In the prospective study, cohorts were assigned on the basis of participant-reported clinical history obtained from a screening survey and a study questionnaire. Recovered participants in ImmuneRACE Cohort 3 were defined as having two consecutive negative NP/OP PCR tests, clearance from a healthcare professional, or resolution of symptoms. In the prospective study, whole blood, serum and a nasopharyngeal or oropharyngeal swab were collected from each participant by mobile phlebotomists. Participants in the prospective study had the option to provide additional blood draws and questionnaires over an approximately 2-month period. Before DNA extraction, blood samples from the prospective study were shipped at room temperature or frozen.

The rearrangement joined TRBV19 to TRBJ2-1, with the D gene uncertain. Sequencing was performed on PBMCs or T cells enriched from blood (not recorded which). This TCR was sampled from a woman in her fifties or sixties who had recovered from COVID-19. The DNA sequence is TGTGCCAGTAGGGAGACGAATTACAATGAGCAGTTCTTC. Its translation is CASRETNYNEQFF. The variable domain in full, with residues beyond the CDR3 obtained from the reference TRBV19 and TRBJ2-1 genes, is DGGITQSPKYLFRKEGQNVTLSCEQNLNHDAMYWYRQDPGQGLRLIYYSQIVNDFQKGDIAEGYSVSREKKESFPLTVTSAQKNPTAFYLCASRETNYNEQFFGPGTRLTVL.